One and the same sample provided the 8 T cell receptor beta chains below, sequenced in a study of spatial heterogeneity in lung cancer. Time point: blood at routine non-recurrence follow-up after resection. Sequencing was performed on whole RNA extracted from tumor and nontumor lung tissue, or from frozen PBMC, and the material was left unsorted. TCRdb processed the 5' RACE reads anew with MiXCR; each CDR3 protein has one entry. The repertoire holds around 110,000 distinct CDR3 sequences, with roughly an eighth as singletons. Source: PBMCs, taken at follow-up. These receptors all come from a male donor with early-stage non-small cell lung cancer.

At least ten counts were recorded for this clonotype. The V call is TRBV4-3, the J call TRBJ1-4; D gene ambiguous. CDR1 and CDR2 from the germline V gene are LGHNA and YSLEER. This CDR3 has 14 amino acids. Between the trimmed V and J ends, which lost 0 bases and 7 bases, there was a span of 9 bases. The CDR3 coding sequence is TGCGCCAGCAGCCAAGATGGAGCAGGTGAAAAACTGTTTTTT. This sequence encodes CASSQDGAGEKLFF.

The rearrangement uses TRBV5-5 and TRBJ2-1, with TRBD1 identical over 9 bases. J gave up 5 bases and V 4 bases, and 7 bases lay outside the gene matches. CDR3 length equals 15 residues. CDR1 and CDR2 (germline): SGHKS, YYEKEE (reference sequence). The CDR3 sequence is CASSLTGTGNNEQFF. DNA for the CDR3: TGTGCCAGCAGCCTAACCGGGACAGGGAACAATGAGCAGTTCTTC.

This clonotype was detected a few times. The genes are TRBV14 and TRBJ1-4; unclear D gene. Germline V CDR1 and CDR2: SGHDN, FVKESK. This CDR3 has 14 residues. V was clipped by 1 base and J by 7 bases, with 10 bases between them. CDR3 sequence (DNA): TGTGCCAGCAGCCAAGCCCGAATTGGTGAAAAACTGTTTTTT. This sequence encodes CASSQARIGEKLFF.

This clonotype was seen repeatedly, ten times or more. The chain combines TRBV29-1 with TRBJ1-4; TRBD1 might be the D (6 bases). The CDR3 loop spans 13 amino acids. Germline V lookup: CDR1 SQVTM, CDR2 ANQGSEA. Trimming removed 7 bases at V and 2 bases at J, with 11 bases between. The CDR3 sequence: CSAQRGTNEKLFF. For the CDR3, the DNA is TGCAGCGCTCAGAGGGGGACTAATGAAAAACTGTTTTTT.

The chain joins TRBV12-3 or TRBV12-4 to TRBJ2-2; D call uncertain. V gave up 5 bases and J gave up 7 bases, with 8 bases separating them. The CDR3 runs to 12 residues. CDR3 in amino acids: CASSQLNGELFF. In DNA form, the CDR3 reads TGTGCCAGCAGTCAGCTAAACGGGGAGCTGTTTTTT.

This clonotype was detected only a few times. The J gene is TRBJ2-7, the V gene TRBV4-1, with D perhaps assigned TRBD1 or TRBD2 (6 bases each). Germline V gene lookup returns CDR1 MGHRA and CDR2 YSYEKL. The CDR3 is made up of 17 amino acids. Trimming removed 3 bases from V and 5 bases from J, with 23 bases in between. The CDR3 reads CASSQEKQGGLAHEQYF. The CDR3 nucleotides are TGCGCCAGCAGCCAGGAAAAACAGGGAGGCCTTGCCCACGAGCAGTACTTC.

The chain carries TRBV5-6 and TRBJ1-4; D call uncertain. CDR3 size: 13 residues. V dropped 4 bases and J dropped 4 bases, with 8 bases sitting between them. CDR1 and CDR2 from the germline V gene are SGHDT and YYEEEE. The CDR3 region is CASSPWGNEKLFF. DNA for the CDR3: TGTGCCAGCAGCCCCTGGGGTAATGAAAAACTGTTTTTT.

This clonotype occurred many times. The chain recombines TRBV4-2 with TRBJ2-1; 12 bases agree with TRBD2. The length of the CDR3 is 18 residues. CDR1 and CDR2 (germline): LGHNA, YNFKEQ. V lost 1 base and J lost 8; bases outside the gene matches: 12. The CDR3 nucleotides are TGTGCCAGCAGCCAAGGGGATCAGACTAGCGGGGGTCGCGATGAGCAGTTCTTC. Translated: CASSQGDQTSGGRDEQFF.